The next 25 T cell receptor beta chains were all read from a single sample in a study of cytomegalovirus exposure and HLA in healthy donors. Primers included in the PCR were 60 Vbeta and 13 Jbeta primers. Using immunoSEQ multiplex PCR, the repertoire was profiled, and TCRdb retains in-frame clones only, with some absent. The sample carries 100,000 to 150,000 clones, around 78% recorded once. The specimen sequenced was PBMCs. The receptors here all came from a man between 40 and 49 years old in good health and CMV-seronegative.

Concerning this clone itself: Other DNA sequences from this sample encode an identical CDR3 as well. The chain recombines TRBV5-6 with TRBJ2-5; 7 bases are shared with TRBD1. Looked up from germline, CDR1 is SGHDT and CDR2 is YYEEEE. V lost 1 base to trimming and J lost 5 bases; unmatched junction nucleotides: 11. The CDR3 has 16 amino acids. CDR3 DNA: TGTGCCAGCAGCTTGTGGGCCCGAGGGGGCGGGGAGACCCAGTACTTC. Its translation is CASSLWARGGGETQYF.

This sequence joins TRBV29-1 and TRBJ2-7; D is possibly TRBD2 (5 bases). Trimming removed 4 bases at V and 3 bases at J, with 16 bases between. CDR1 and CDR2 from the germline V gene are SQVTM and ANQGSEA. The CDR3 covers 14 residues. The CDR3 loop is CSVVSQVEGYEQYF. DNA of the CDR3: TGCAGCGTTGTATCCCAGGTCGAGGGCTACGAGCAGTACTTC.

The chain joins TRBV6-1 to TRBJ1-6; no reliable D call. V was trimmed by 1 base and J by 9 bases, leaving 10 bases between them. The length of the CDR3 is 14 residues. Germline values: CDR1 MNHNS, CDR2 SASEGT. Here the CDR3 DNA reads TGTGCCAGCAGTGAAGGGGGAGGCAGTTCACCCCTCCACTTT. Amino acid sequence: CASSEGGGSSPLHF.

The rearrangement uses TRBV7-8 and TRBJ1-3; D call uncertain. The CDR3 length is 16 residues. V lost 5 bases to trimming and J lost 2 bases, with 16 bases between them. Germline V gene sequence: CDR1 SGHVS, CDR2 FQNEAQ. DNA of the CDR3: TGTGCCAGCAGCAAAACTGGTGGTCGAGCTGGAAACACCATATATTTT. This codes for CASSKTGGRAGNTIYF.

The chain employs TRBV6-4 and TRBJ2-1; TRBD2 agrees at 10 bases. This CDR3 has 15 amino acids. Germline trimming cut 2 bases from V and 10 bases from J; bases unmatched to any gene: 8. Germline assignment: CDR1 MRHNA and CDR2 SNTAGT. CDR3 coding DNA: TGTGCCAGCAGTGACCGTAGCGGGGGGCCAGGGGAGCAGTTCTTC. It codes for CASSDRSGGPGEQFF.

V usage is TRBV7-2 and J usage is TRBJ1-5; D is perhaps TRBD1 (6 bases). Trimming removed 5 bases at V and 5 bases at J, with 10 bases between. This CDR3 spans 13 amino acids. CDR1 is SGHTA and CDR2 is FQGNSA in the germline V gene. CDR3 sequence reads: CASSRTAHQPQHF. The CDR3, as DNA: TGTGCCAGCAGCCGGACAGCTCATCAGCCCCAGCATTTT.

The V call is TRBV2, the J call TRBJ1-2, with 9 positions matching TRBD1. J gave up 4 bases and V 6 bases, and 6 bases lay outside the gene matches. The CDR3 runs to 14 residues. The V gene's germline CDR1 is SNHLY and CDR2 FYNNEI. The CDR3 reads CASSATGGGYGYTF. Written as DNA, the CDR3 is TGTGCCAGCAGCGCTACAGGGGGCGGCTATGGCTACACCTTC.

The CDR3 bases are TGTGCCAGCAGTGATAAGACAGGGGAATATAGCAATCAGCCCCAGCATTTT. Translating gives CASSDKTGEYSNQPQHF. The V call is TRBV2, the J call TRBJ1-5, with 8 nucleotides matching TRBD1. V lost 3 bases, J lost 0 bases, and 7 bases stayed unmatched. The CDR3 has 17 residues. Per germline, CDR1 SNHLY and CDR2 FYNNEI.

The chain carries TRBV28 and TRBJ1-2; D might be TRBD1 (5 bases). The CDR3 contains 14 residues. V was cut by 5 bases and J by 0 bases, with 10 bases left in between. Germline assignment: CDR1 MDHEN and CDR2 SYDVKM. The DNA for the CDR3 is TGTGCCAGCAGTCCGCAGGGCGCTAACTATGGCTACACCTTC. It specifies CASSPQGANYGYTF.

The chain recombines TRBV9 with TRBJ2-7; 7 bases agree with TRBD1. The germline gives CDR1 SGDLS, CDR2 YYNGEE. This CDR3 contains 16 residues. The V segment lost 0 bases and the J segment 6 bases; nucleotides outside the gene matches: 12. CDR3: CASSVGRTGRDSEQYF. For the CDR3, the DNA is TGTGCCAGCAGCGTAGGTAGGACAGGCAGGGATTCCGAGCAGTACTTC.

The rearrangement links TRBV27 to TRBJ1-1; 8 bases are shared with TRBD1. This CDR3 spans 15 amino acids. Germline CDR1 and CDR2: MNHEY and SMNVEV (reference sequence). V was pared by 5 bases and J by 3 bases, with 8 bases of the junction left unmatched. The CDR3 DNA reads TGTGCCAGCAGTACACTAGGACAGGGTTACACTGAAGCTTTCTTT. Protein: CASSTLGQGYTEAFF.

The chain has TRBV7-9 and TRBJ2-3; 9 nucleotides align to TRBD1. CDR1 is SEHNR and CDR2 is FQNEAQ in the germline V gene (reference sequence). The CDR3 totals 16 residues. Trimming cost V 0 bases and J 5 bases; bases outside gene matches: 6. The CDR3 DNA sequence: TGTGCCAGCAGCTTAGCCGGGACAGGGACCGGAGATACGCAGTATTTT. This sequence encodes CASSLAGTGTGDTQYF.

This clone has only one observation. V is TRBV7-2 and J is TRBJ2-1; 7 nucleotides agree with TRBD1. Germline V CDR1 and CDR2: SGHTA, FQGNSA. The CDR3 is 18 amino acids. Trimming at V came to 2 bases and at J to 0 bases, leaving 10 bases not matched to a gene. In DNA form, the CDR3 reads TGTGCCAGCAGCTTATCCCCTCTCAGGGGGAGCTCCTACAATGAGCAGTTCTTC. Translation gives CASSLSPLRGSSYNEQFF.

The rearrangement uses TRBV4-1 and TRBJ2-7; TRBD2 matches at 9 bases. Germline-derived CDR1 and CDR2 are MGHRA and YSYEKL. With V trimmed by 2 bases and J by 7 bases, 9 bases remained unmatched. The CDR3 is made up of 15 amino acids. The CDR3 spells CASSQPSAGGREQYF. The CDR3, as DNA: TGCGCCAGCAGCCAACCGTCCGCGGGGGGGCGTGAGCAGTACTTC.

V and J are TRBV28 and TRBJ1-5; D gene unclear. Looked up from germline, CDR1 is MDHEN and CDR2 is SYDVKM. V was pared by 3 bases and J by 2 bases, with 14 bases between. This CDR3 has 16 amino acids. The CDR3 DNA sequence: TGTGCCAGCAGTTTTAGCGGGAGGAGCGGCAATCAGCCCCAGCATTTT. Protein product: CASSFSGRSGNQPQHF.

The count of this clone is one. The chain carries TRBV7-3 and TRBJ1-2; no clear D. The V end was cut by 5 bases, the J end by 5 bases, with 9 bases between. The germline V gene has CDR1 SGHTA and CDR2 FQGTGA. CDR3 length equals 12 residues. In DNA, the CDR3 is TGTGCCAGCAGCCCCTCGCGGTATGGCTACACCTTC. It specifies CASSPSRYGYTF. Based on the CDR3 plus reference TRBV7-3 and TRBJ1-2, the full variable domain is GAGVSQTPSNKVTEKGKYVELRCDPISGHTALYWYRQSLGQGPEFLIYFQGTGAADDSGLPNDRFFAVRPEGSVSTLKIQRTERGDSAVYLCASSPSRYGYTFGSGTRLTVV.

V is TRBV19 and J is TRBJ2-1; the D gene is possibly TRBD2 (6 bases). Trimming removed 3 bases from V and 5 bases from J, with 14 bases in between. The CDR3 has 15 residues. Per germline, CDR1 LNHDA and CDR2 SQIVND (reference sequence). The chain's CDR3 is CASSIRGTRDNEQFF. DNA of the CDR3: TGTGCCAGTAGTATTCGCGGGACCCGGGACAATGAGCAGTTCTTC.

This clone occurred a few times. The DNA for the CDR3 is TGTGCCAGCAGCCAAGGGGCCTCCTACGAGCAGTACTTC. Residues: CASSQGASYEQYF. The rearrangement uses TRBV14 and TRBJ2-7; D remains ambiguous. This CDR3 has 13 residues. The germline V gene has CDR1 SGHDN and CDR2 FVKESK. V lost 1 base to trimming and J lost 0 bases, with 4 bases between them.

This sequence joins TRBV5-6 and TRBJ2-3, with 11 bases identical to TRBD2. The CDR3 runs 16 residues. Germline-derived CDR1 and CDR2 are SGHDT and YYEEEE. Trimming cost V 4 bases and J 4 bases; bases outside gene matches: 8. The CDR3 reads CASSPLAGGPADTQYF. The CDR3 bases are TGTGCCAGCAGCCCGTTAGCGGGGGGGCCTGCAGATACGCAGTATTTT.

The V gene is TRBV5-1, the J gene TRBJ2-7, with 7 positions matching TRBD1. The CDR3 spans 14 residues. The V and J ends lost 4 bases and 6 bases, in that order; junction bases with no gene match: 10. Germline V gene lookup returns CDR1 SGHRS and CDR2 YFSETQ. The CDR3 loop is CASSLPLGQSEQYF. Written as DNA, the CDR3 is TGCGCCAGCAGCCTGCCTCTGGGACAGAGCGAGCAGTACTTC. Supplemented by reference TRBV5-1 and TRBJ2-7, the full variable domain reads KAGVTQTPRYLIKTRGQQVTLSCSPISGHRSVSWYQQTPGQGLQFLFEYFSETQRNKGNFPGRFSGRQFSNSRSEMNVSTLELGDSALYLCASSLPLGQSEQYFGPGTRLTVT.

This clone was observed once. This chain links TRBV27 with TRBJ2-7; D not certain. V lost 6 bases and J 2 bases, leaving 14 bases between the germline ends. The germline V gene encodes CDR1 MNHEY and CDR2 SMNVEV (reference sequence). This CDR3 is 14 amino acids long. CDR3 amino acids: CASSTGSFAYEQYF. In DNA form, the CDR3 reads TGTGCCAGCAGCACCGGGTCGTTCGCCTACGAGCAGTACTTC.

The genes are TRBV7-9 and TRBJ1-4; 8 positions agree with TRBD1. CDR1 SEHNR and CDR2 FQNEAQ come from the germline V gene (reference sequence). This CDR3 contains 14 residues. With 5 bases clipped from V and 8 bases from J, the junction kept 7 bases outside the gene matches. CDR3 coding DNA: TGTGCCAGCAGCGCCGGGACAGGCGGCGAAAAACTGTTTTTT. This codes for CASSAGTGGEKLFF.

The chain carries TRBV19 and TRBJ2-5; TRBD1 aligns across 9 bases. With 6 bases clipped from V and 5 bases from J, the junction kept 7 bases outside the gene matches. The length of the CDR3 is 14 residues. Germline V gives CDR1 LNHDA, CDR2 SQIVND (reference sequence). CDR3 region: CASRPTGGGETQYF. For the CDR3, the DNA is TGTGCCAGTAGGCCTACAGGGGGCGGTGAGACCCAGTACTTC.

V is TRBV18 and J is TRBJ2-7, with 7 bases lining up with TRBD1. With V trimmed by 5 bases and J by 2 bases, 6 bases remained unmatched. The V gene's germline CDR1 is KGHSH and CDR2 LQKENI. The CDR3 consists of 14 residues. CDR3 protein: CASSRTGEAYEQYF. CDR3 DNA sequence: TGTGCCAGCTCAAGAACAGGGGAAGCCTACGAGCAGTACTTC.

This chain uses TRBV6-1 with TRBJ1-2, with 7 positions matching TRBD1. V dropped 4 bases and J dropped 4; count of bases not matched to a gene: 3. This CDR3 has 13 amino acids. Germline V gives CDR1 MNHNS, CDR2 SASEGT. CDR3 nucleotide sequence: TGTGCCAGCAGTGGAGGGGGCCCCTATGGCTACACCTTC. It encodes CASSGGGPYGYTF.